One sample yielded the 8 T cell receptor beta chains listed below, sequenced in a study of blood T cell repertoires in COVID-19. Assay: immunoSEQ multiplex PCR; the TCRdb copy retains only in-frame clones and omits some. Counted here are approximately 200,000 clones, roughly 94% occurring once; the ten biggest clones make up about 0.76%. Input material: peripheral blood. Receptors were obtained from a man aged 30 to 39 with COVID-19, enrolled during active disease.

The chain recombines TRBV7-9 with TRBJ1-1; D might be TRBD1 (6 bases). The V and J ends lost 3 bases and 6 bases respectively, with 14 bases between them. Germline CDR1 reads SEHNR; CDR2 reads FQNEAQ (reference sequence). The CDR3 runs 14 residues. In DNA form, the CDR3 reads TGTGCCAGCAGCTTGGTACAGGGTACCGCTGAAGCTTTCTTT. Translation gives CASSLVQGTAEAFF. Filled out from reference TRBV7-9 and TRBJ1-1, the complete variable domain reads DTGVSQNPRHKITKRGQNVTFRCDPISEHNRLYWYRQTLGQGPEFLTYFQNEAQLEKSRLLSDRFSAERPKGSFSTLEIQRTEQGDSAMYLCASSLVQGTAEAFFGQGTRLTVV.

The chain joins TRBV11-3 to TRBJ2-3, with 11 bases fitting TRBD1. Trimming at V came to 4 bases and at J to 4 bases, leaving 4 bases not matched to a gene. Looked up from germline, CDR1 is SGHNT and CDR2 is YENEEA. This CDR3 contains 15 residues. This chain's CDR3 is CASSSPGQGADTQYF. The DNA of the CDR3 is TGTGCCAGCAGCTCGCCGGGACAGGGGGCAGATACGCAGTATTTT.

The chain joins TRBV18 to TRBJ2-1; 9 bases line up with TRBD1. The CDR3 sequence is 15 residues long. Germline V gene lookup returns CDR1 KGHSH and CDR2 LQKENI. Trimming took 3 bases from V and 4 from J; bases not matched to a gene: 4. DNA of the CDR3: TGTGCCAGCTCACCCGGGACAGGGCTTTACAATGAGCAGTTCTTC. Translating it yields CASSPGTGLYNEQFF.

The rearrangement links TRBV4-2 to TRBJ2-7; 9 bases map to TRBD1. The germline CDR1 and CDR2 sequences are LGHNA and YNFKEQ. The J segment lost 3 bases and the V segment lost 1 base, leaving 7 bases of the junction unmatched. This CDR3 is 16 amino acids long. CDR3 amino acids: CASSQVITGGVYEQYF. The CDR3 DNA reads as TGTGCCAGCAGCCAAGTAATTACAGGGGGCGTCTACGAGCAGTACTTC.

This clone occurred a few times. The rearrangement joins TRBV19 to TRBJ1-2, with D unresolved. Germline loops: CDR1 LNHDA, CDR2 SQIVND (reference sequence). Trimming shortened V by 0 bases and J by 1 base, and 9 bases separated the two germline ends. The CDR3 contains 15 residues. This CDR3 reads CASSIEPGFNYGYTF. As DNA, the CDR3 is TGTGCCAGTAGTATAGAACCCGGGTTTAACTATGGCTACACCTTC.

The chain joins TRBV5-1 to TRBJ1-1; maybe TRBD1 (6 bases). V was cut by 4 bases and J by 0 bases, with 16 bases left in between. The CDR3 loop spans 16 amino acids. Germline CDR1 reads SGHRS; CDR2 reads YFSETQ. CDR3 DNA sequence: TGCGCCAGCAGCGAACAGGGCCCCCCAATGAACACTGAAGCTTTCTTT. It translates to CASSEQGPPMNTEAFF.

The chain combines TRBV3-1 (or the pseudogene TRBV3-2) with TRBJ1-1; D unclear. Per the germline V gene, CDR1 is LGHDT and CDR2 is YNNKEL (reference sequence). The CDR3 loop spans 13 amino acids. V lost 6 bases and J lost 1, with 9 bases in between. The CDR3 sequence: CASRVQENTEAFF. Here the CDR3 DNA reads TGTGCCAGCAGAGTACAAGAGAACACTGAAGCTTTCTTT.

V is TRBV7-9 and J is TRBJ2-7, with 9 bases identical to TRBD1. Per germline, CDR1 SEHNR and CDR2 FQNEAQ (reference sequence). The junction had 4 bases not matched to a gene; V was cut back by 4 bases and J by 3 bases. The CDR3 runs 14 residues. DNA for the CDR3: TGTGCCAGCAGCTCGCCGGGACAGGGCTACGAGCAGTACTTC. Encoded protein: CASSSPGQGYEQYF.